Reported below is one T cell receptor beta chain. This receptor's antigen is unknown. No base-level quality is on record; no much larger clone is a single base apart. TCRbeta CDR3 regions were amplified from genomic DNA using the immunoSEQ Assay, a bias-controlled multiplex PCR. In the paper's pipeline: The number of nucleated cells in each sample was estimated from the amplification of reference gene primers within the assay. To quantify the absolute abundance of each unique TCRbeta CDR3 rearrangement, sequence reads were collapsed and filtered. For each sample, productive Simpson clonality was calculated by taking the square root of Simpson's diversity index across productive rearrangements. In its TCRdb copy, this immuneACCESS table keeps in-frame sequences only and misses some clones. Where compared with another copy, unresolved V genes explain less than half of these, and the others have no known cause. V, J and clone size are those of that table, while D and trimming were read from the DNA. The sample has fewer than 350,000 clones on record, around 89% of them singletons. The ten largest clonotypes hold about 4.6% of the sample.

This record belongs to a study of blood T cell repertoires in COVID-19 (dated by TCRdb to 2020 to 2021). For context, the study as a whole: The collaborator samples originated in the United States, Italy and Spain and spanned the acute and convalescent phases of COVID-19. Where available, HLA class I and class II types were taken from metadata supplied by the sample provider and were not determined by assay-based typing. The dataset comprised deeply sampled blood TCRbeta repertoires from subjects exposed to, actively infected with, or recovered from COVID-19. Samples came from the ongoing ImmuneRACE study (first 160 participants) plus 1,254 subjects from 6 global collaborators. The material from the prospective study consisted of cDNA or gDNA derived from T cells, B-cell-depleted T cells, or PBMCs. Nearly every sample came with metadata listing a de-identified subject ID, COVID-19 status, age in years and sex. A freely available public database, intended as a resource for researchers studying the immune response to SARS-CoV-2, is where the repertoires were released. What the study reported, not specific to this receptor: How much clinical and demographic metadata was included differed by source and by participant, and the metadata was provided uncurated.

The germline V end is reduced by 1 base and the J end by 8 bases; junction bases left unmatched: 2. There are 14 amino acids in the CDR3, from cysteine to phenylalanine inclusive. Only CDR3 DNA remains: 42 bases, in frame from the first base. CDR1 SGHVS and CDR2 FNYEAQ were looked up in the germline V gene. Collaborating institutions collected whole blood in K2EDTA tubes following their own protocols. For TCRbeta analysis, collaborators shipped samples in one of three forms: frozen whole blood, isolated PBMCs, or DNA extracted from either of those sample types. The TCR was taken from a man aged 35 to 55 with acute or convalescent COVID-19. Sequencing input: peripheral blood. The chain joins TRBV7-6 to TRBJ1-4, with TRBD1 matching 9 junction bases. The sequenced DNA is TGTGCCAGCAGCTTAGGGACAGGGGAAGAAAAACTGTTTTTT. This is translated as CASSLGTGEEKLFF.